This T cell receptor (beta chain) was captured in a study of cytomegalovirus exposure and HLA in healthy donors. Overall study findings and caveats: Sequencing artifact likely explains a cluster of highly shared sequence variants. In vitro checks showed that three CMV-associated chains really do target CMV antigens. Prior analysis indicated that the majority of TCR beta V segments exhibited productivity approximately 90% or approximately 30% of the time.

Each donor was nominally healthy when sampled (though unrecorded immune exposures were likely). Primers included in the PCR were 60 Vbeta and 13 Jbeta primers. Data came from immunoSEQ multiplex PCR; TCRdb stores just in-frame clones and leaves some out. The repertoire table contains 56,000 or so clones. The ends were cut back, 3 bases at V and 8 bases at J, with 17 bases in the middle. The CDR3 runs 14 residues. Germline V gives CDR1 SGHRS, CDR2 YFSETQ. About this clone itself: Its antigen is not identified.

The sample comprised PBMCs. The TCR comes from a female donor in good health and CMV-seronegative. The genes are TRBV5-1 and TRBJ1-2; no firm D call. The CDR3 coding sequence is TGCGCCAGCAGCTCGTTCCAGGTGGAAGAGGGCTACACCTTC. It specifies CASSSFQVEEGYTF.